The 17 T cell receptor beta chains below all came from one sample that was sequenced in a study of blood T cell repertoires in COVID-19. Profiled with immunoSEQ multiplex PCR; TCRdb holds only in-frame clones, not every one. The sample includes under 200,000 clones, 75% to 90% of them seen just once. The material sequenced was peripheral blood. The receptors were gathered from a man aged 60-69 years with acute or convalescent COVID-19.

The chain employs TRBV3-1 (or the pseudogene TRBV3-2) and TRBJ1-5; the D is unclear. The ends were cut back, 1 base at V and 6 bases at J, with 13 bases in the middle. The CDR3 loop spans 15 amino acids. CDR1 LGHDT and CDR2 YNNKEL come from the germline V gene (reference sequence). This CDR3 reads CASSQGSGSAQPQHF. CDR3 in DNA: TGTGCCAGCAGCCAAGGTTCGGGGAGCGCTCAGCCCCAGCATTTT.

CDR3 residues: CASSLTGGNGQPQHF. The CDR3 DNA follows: TGCGCCAGCAGCCTAACAGGGGGGAATGGGCAGCCCCAGCATTTT. The V call is TRBV4-1, the J call TRBJ1-5; TRBD1 matches at 8 bases. The ends lost 4 bases at V and 7 bases at J; junction bases unmatched: 9. CDR3 length: 15 amino acids. Germline CDR1 MGHRA, CDR2 YSYEKL.

This chain uses TRBV5-4 with TRBJ2-1; a weak D match, TRBD2 (5 bases). V was pared by 0 bases and J by 8 bases, with 12 bases between. The CDR3 sequence is 14 residues long. Germline V CDR1 and CDR2: SGHNT, YYREEE (reference sequence). For the CDR3, the DNA is TGTGCCAGCAGCTTGGACCTAGCTGACGATGAGCAGTTCTTC. Translating it yields CASSLDLADDEQFF.

V is TRBV2 and J is TRBJ1-1, with a weak D call TRBD1 (5 bases). Trimming removed 7 bases at V and 1 base at J, with 13 bases between. Germline V gene data show CDR1 as SNHLY and CDR2 as FYNNEI. This CDR3 contains 14 residues. CDR3 region: CASTGRGRNTEAFF. As DNA, the CDR3 is TGTGCCAGCACTGGAAGGGGCAGGAACACTGAAGCTTTCTTT.

The chain joins TRBV7-6 to TRBJ2-7; 11 nucleotides match TRBD1. V dropped 8 bases and J dropped 4; count of bases not matched to a gene: 7. Germline V gene sequence: CDR1 SGHVS, CDR2 FNYEAQ. This CDR3 region has 14 residues. CDR3 nucleotides: TGTGCCAGCCTCTCGGGGACAGGGGGGTACGAGCAGTACTTC. Translating it yields CASLSGTGGYEQYF.

This chain connects TRBV5-1 to TRBJ2-5, with 8 bases matching TRBD2. Germline CDR1 reads SGHRS; CDR2 reads YFSETQ. The CDR3 has 15 residues. V trimming: 2 bases; J trimming: 3 bases; junction bases outside the gene matches: 6. CDR3 protein: CASSFIGTSEETQYF. In DNA form, the CDR3 reads TGCGCCAGCAGCTTTATCGGGACTAGTGAAGAGACCCAGTACTTC.

The chain joins TRBV5-8 to TRBJ1-1; 10 bases fit TRBD1. Germline values: CDR1 SGHTS, CDR2 YDEGEE. This CDR3 is 15 amino acids long. V lost 3 bases to trimming and J lost 3 bases; unmatched junction nucleotides: 5. CDR3 in DNA: TGTGCCAGCAGCTGGACAGGGGGGGTCGACACTGAAGCTTTCTTT. Translated, it gives CASSWTGGVDTEAFF.

This clone was picked up a small number of times. The V gene is TRBV19, the J gene TRBJ2-2; D is uncertain. V was pared by 6 bases and J by 0 bases, with 8 bases between. CDR1 is LNHDA, CDR2 SQIVND, per germline (reference sequence). CDR3 length: 14 residues. The CDR3 spells CASRATSNTGELFF. CDR3 DNA sequence: TGTGCCAGTAGAGCAACTTCGAACACCGGGGAGCTGTTTTTT.

This chain links TRBV7-2 with TRBJ1-2; D not certain. The CDR3 runs 12 residues. CDR1 SGHTA and CDR2 FQGNSA come from the germline V gene. The V gene lost 3 bases and the J gene lost 4 bases, with 6 bases spanning the gap. The CDR3 DNA sequence: TGTGCCAGCAGCTTTCCGTCCTATGGCTACACCTTC. Its translation is CASSFPSYGYTF.

The chain employs TRBV9 and TRBJ2-1; 8 bases fit TRBD2. This CDR3 is 13 amino acids long. Germline values: CDR1 SGDLS, CDR2 YYNGEE. With V trimmed by 7 bases and J by 6 bases, 6 bases remained unmatched. The CDR3 spells CASSLAGSNEQFF. DNA for the CDR3: TGTGCCAGCTCCCTAGCGGGCTCCAATGAGCAGTTCTTC.

The chain uses TRBV11-2 and TRBJ1-1; weak D call: TRBD1 (6 bases). The CDR3 is 17 residues long. Germline loops: CDR1 SGHAT, CDR2 FQNNGV. V lost 0 bases, J lost 4 bases, and 18 bases lay in between. The CDR3 DNA reads as TGTGCCAGCAGCTTAGATCTTTTAGGGGGGAGGGCCACTGAAGCTTTCTTT. Protein product: CASSLDLLGGRATEAFF.

The rearrangement links TRBV2 to TRBJ2-3; 8 bases line up with TRBD1. The CDR3 consists of 15 residues. After removal of 5 bases from V and 4 bases from J, the junction contained 8 bases not matched to a gene. CDR1 and CDR2 from the germline V gene are SNHLY and FYNNEI. This chain's CDR3 is CASSPGQGEADTQYF. CDR3 sequence (DNA): TGTGCCAGCAGTCCAGGACAGGGAGAAGCAGATACGCAGTATTTT.

The genes are TRBV20-1 and TRBJ2-4; D is perhaps TRBD2 (7 bases). The length of the CDR3 is 16 residues. The germline gives CDR1 DFQATT, CDR2 SNEGSKA (reference sequence). V lost 3 bases and J 0 bases, leaving 15 bases between the germline ends. The CDR3 sequence: CSASGQGRGAKNIQYF. CDR3 nucleotide sequence: TGCAGTGCTAGTGGGCAGGGGAGGGGAGCCAAAAACATTCAGTACTTC.

This clone occurred once. The genes are TRBV4-1 and TRBJ1-6; 7 nucleotides agree with TRBD1. The CDR3 is made up of 18 amino acids. Germline V lookup: CDR1 MGHRA, CDR2 YSYEKL. Losses at the gene ends were 4 bases for V and 0 bases for J; bases not matched to a gene: 9. This CDR3 is CASSPQGRKSSYNSPLHF. The CDR3 nucleotides are TGCGCCAGCAGCCCACAGGGGCGGAAGAGCTCCTATAATTCACCCCTCCACTTT.

This chain uses TRBV12-3 or TRBV12-4 with TRBJ1-2; D unclear. V lost 4 bases, J lost 2 bases, and 8 bases lay in between. The CDR3 is 13 amino acids. The CDR3 region is CASSSSANYGYTF. The DNA of the CDR3 is TGTGCCAGCAGTTCCTCTGCGAACTATGGCTACACCTTC.

This chain connects TRBV21-1 to TRBJ2-7; the table's D call, TRBD2, has no DNA check behind it. TRBV21-1 is a known pseudogene. The CDR3 spans 20 residues. The CDR3 DNA sequence: TGTGCCAGCAGCTCTGAGGGTGAGACTAGCGGGAGGTGGAGCTCCTACGAGCAGTACTTC. It codes for CASSSEGETSGRWSSYEQYF.

This clone was counted many times. The J gene is TRBJ2-1, the V gene TRBV7-8, with D unclear. The CDR3 is made up of 15 amino acids. CDR1 is SGHVS and CDR2 is FQNEAQ in the germline V gene. V lost 4 bases and J 4 bases, leaving 14 bases between the germline ends. CDR3 DNA: TGTGCCAGCAGCTCCTCCTCTGTTTTTTACAATGAGCAGTTCTTC. Translated: CASSSSSVFYNEQFF.